This T cell receptor (beta chain) was observed in a study of T cells after yellow fever vaccination. General observations from the study: Any FACS-sorted repertoire could hold abundant clonotypes that contaminate it from the bulk population. A secondary response was less intense yet reached its peak sooner, at day 5 versus 15.

A universal primer site and UMIs were added as TCR cDNA was made by 5'RACE template switching. TCRdb analysed the 5' RACE reads with MiXCR anew, one entry per CDR3 protein. In the table there are 60,000 to 85,000 distinct CDR3 sequences, about 6.6% of which are singletons. This clonotype was seen many times. Its antigen is undetermined. This TCR derives from a man aged 18 to 35 who received the YFV17D yellow fever vaccine. The material sequenced was CD8+ T cells sorted from PBMCs, taken about 5 days after the first yellow fever vaccination.

This chain's CDR3 is CAISDGGQDLKYGYTF. CDR3 nucleotides: TGTGCCATCAGTGATGGGGGACAGGACCTTAAATATGGCTACACCTTC. This sequence joins TRBV10-3 and TRBJ1-2; 8 nucleotides line up with TRBD1. The CDR3 is 16 amino acids. The germline CDR1 and CDR2 sequences are ENHRY and SYGVKD. V was pared by 3 bases and J by 5 bases, with 11 bases of the junction left unmatched.